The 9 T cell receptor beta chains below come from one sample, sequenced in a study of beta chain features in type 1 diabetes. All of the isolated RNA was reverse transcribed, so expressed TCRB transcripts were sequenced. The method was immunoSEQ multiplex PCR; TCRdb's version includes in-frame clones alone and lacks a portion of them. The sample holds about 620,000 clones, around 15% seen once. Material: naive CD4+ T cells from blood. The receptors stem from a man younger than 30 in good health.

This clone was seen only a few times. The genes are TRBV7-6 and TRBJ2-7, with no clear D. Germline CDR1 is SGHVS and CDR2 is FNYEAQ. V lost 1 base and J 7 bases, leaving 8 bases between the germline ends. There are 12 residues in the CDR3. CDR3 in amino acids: CASSLDPWEQYF. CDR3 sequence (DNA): TGTGCCAGCAGCTTAGACCCCTGGGAGCAGTACTTC.

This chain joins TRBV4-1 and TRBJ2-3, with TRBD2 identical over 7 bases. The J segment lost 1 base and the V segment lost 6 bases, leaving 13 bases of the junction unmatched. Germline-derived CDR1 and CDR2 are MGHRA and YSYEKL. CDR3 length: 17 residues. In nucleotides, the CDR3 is TGCGCCAGCAGGGCCCTTGGCAGGACTAGAGGCACAGATACGCAGTATTTT. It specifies CASRALGRTRGTDTQYF.

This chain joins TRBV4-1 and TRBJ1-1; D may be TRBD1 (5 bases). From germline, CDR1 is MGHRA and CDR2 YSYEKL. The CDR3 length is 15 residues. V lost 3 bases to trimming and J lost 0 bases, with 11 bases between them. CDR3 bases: TGCGCCAGCAGCCAGACGCCGACAGTGAACACTGAAGCTTTCTTT. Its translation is CASSQTPTVNTEAFF.

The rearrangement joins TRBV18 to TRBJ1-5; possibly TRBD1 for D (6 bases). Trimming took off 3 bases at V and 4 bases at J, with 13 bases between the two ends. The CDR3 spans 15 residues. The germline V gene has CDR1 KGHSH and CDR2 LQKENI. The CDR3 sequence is CASSPSGGWNQPQHF. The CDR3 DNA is TGTGCCAGCTCACCGTCCGGGGGCTGGAATCAGCCCCAGCATTTT.

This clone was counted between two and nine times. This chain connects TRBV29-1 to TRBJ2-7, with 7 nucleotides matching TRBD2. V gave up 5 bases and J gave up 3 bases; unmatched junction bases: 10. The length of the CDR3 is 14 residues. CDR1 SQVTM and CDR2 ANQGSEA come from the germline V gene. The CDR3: CSVRRGGSLYEQYF. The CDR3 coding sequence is TGCAGCGTTAGACGCGGGGGATCACTCTACGAGCAGTACTTC.

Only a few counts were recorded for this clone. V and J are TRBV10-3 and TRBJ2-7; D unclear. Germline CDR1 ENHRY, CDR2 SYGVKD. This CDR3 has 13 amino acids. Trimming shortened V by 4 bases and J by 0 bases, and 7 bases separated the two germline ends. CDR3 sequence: CAISGHSSYEQYF. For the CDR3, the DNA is TGTGCCATCAGTGGCCATAGCTCCTACGAGCAGTACTTC.

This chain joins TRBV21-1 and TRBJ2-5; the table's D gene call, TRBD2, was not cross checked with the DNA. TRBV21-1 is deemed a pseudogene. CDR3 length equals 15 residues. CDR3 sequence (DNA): TGTGCCAGCAGCAAACTGCCGGAGCCAAAAGAGGCCCAGTACTTC. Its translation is CASSKLPEPKEAQYF.

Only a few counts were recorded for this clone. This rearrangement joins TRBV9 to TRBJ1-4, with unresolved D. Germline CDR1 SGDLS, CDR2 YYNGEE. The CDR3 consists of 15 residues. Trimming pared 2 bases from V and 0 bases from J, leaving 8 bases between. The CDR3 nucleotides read TGTGCCAGCAGCGTCGACTCTACAACTAATGAAAAACTGTTTTTT. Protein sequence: CASSVDSTTNEKLFF.

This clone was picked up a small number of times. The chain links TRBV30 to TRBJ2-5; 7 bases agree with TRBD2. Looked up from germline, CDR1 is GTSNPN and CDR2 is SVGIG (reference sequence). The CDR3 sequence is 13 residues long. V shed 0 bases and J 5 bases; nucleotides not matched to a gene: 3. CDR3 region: CAWSVGGFETQYF. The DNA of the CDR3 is TGTGCCTGGAGTGTGGGGGGGTTCGAGACCCAGTACTTC.